Reported below is one T cell receptor (beta chain). Its target is unknown. Repertoires were generated with immunoSEQ multiplex PCR, while TCRdb's copy carries only in-frame clones and drops some. The table shows about 8,000 clones, with about 84% occurring only once. These data originate in a study of PD-1 blockade in classical Hodgkin lymphoma. Germline V CDR1 and CDR2: MNHNS, SASEGT. The CDR3 loop spans 16 amino acids. Trimming took off 4 bases at V and 0 bases at J, with 13 bases between the two ends. The time point denotes: cycle 4 day 1 (C4D1), after more than five weeks of nivolumab. Each patient experienced a relapse that followed autologous stem cell transplantation, and brentuximab vedotin exposure varied. Regarding the study as a whole: Diversity in CD4+ TCRs, unlike that measured in CD8+ TCRs, had risen significantly by C4D1. Repertoire differences have undefined causes, possibly disease activity or prior therapy. Later analyses included only patients treated at least 1 year post-ASCT.

The receptor was derived from a human donor with classical Hodgkin lymphoma. The chain recombines TRBV6-1 with TRBJ1-5; D not resolved. Material: peripheral blood mononuclear cells (PBMCs), obtained before the fourth cycle of nivolumab. The DNA for the CDR3 is TGTGCCAGCAGTGTTGGGTCCGCCTATAGCAATCAGCCCCAGCATTTT. Protein product: CASSVGSAYSNQPQHF.